A selection of T cell receptor beta chains follows, all from one sample in a study of T-cell memory formation after mild COVID-19. TCRdb analysed the 5' RACE reads with MiXCR anew, one entry per CDR3 protein. The table has 45,000 to 65,000 distinct CDR3 sequences, roughly a tenth seen once. The sequenced material came from PBMCs or a T cell subset sorted from them (not recorded which). Receptors originate from an adult woman who had mild COVID-19 (a few samples of this study predate the infection). Cell type and time point are not known. CDR3s include the opening cysteine and the closing phenylalanine or tryptophan. The order of the fields is clone size, J gene, D gene, V gene, CDR3 protein, CDR3 DNA. The D gene is left open where the match is weak. Size is stated for part of the rows, as once, few or many counts, or as a class when the clone is expanded.

abundance: few; j_gene: TRBJ2-1; d_gene: .; v_gene: TRBV18; CDR3aa: CASSPPGTSYNEQFF; CDR3nt: TGTGCCAGCTCACCACCAGGAACTTCCTACAATGAGCAGTTCTTC
abundance: few; j_gene: TRBJ1-5; d_gene: .; v_gene: TRBV28; CDR3aa: CASSARGLGNQPQHF; CDR3nt: TGTGCCAGCAGTGCTCGGGGTTTAGGCAATCAGCCCCAGCATTTT
abundance: many; j_gene: TRBJ2-2; d_gene: TRBD1; v_gene: TRBV24-1; CDR3aa: CATSEQTGSPRGELFF; CDR3nt: TGTGCCACCAGTGAGCAGACAGGGTCGCCCCGCGGGGAGCTGTTTTTT
abundance: many; j_gene: TRBJ2-5; d_gene: TRBD2; v_gene: TRBV6-6; CDR3aa: CASSSSFTSVGKETQYF; CDR3nt: TGTGCCAGCAGTTCCTCCTTCACTAGCGTAGGGAAAGAGACCCAGTACTTC
abundance: .; j_gene: TRBJ1-1; d_gene: .; v_gene: TRBV6-5; CDR3aa: CASSYSSGLNTEAFF; CDR3nt: TGTGCCAGCAGTTACTCCTCGGGGCTGAACACTGAAGCTTTCTTT
abundance: few; j_gene: TRBJ1-3; d_gene: .; v_gene: TRBV20-1; CDR3aa: CSAIGRGNAGNTIYF; CDR3nt: TGCAGTGCCATAGGTCGGGGGAACGCTGGAAACACCATATATTTT
abundance: .; j_gene: TRBJ2-3; d_gene: TRBD2; v_gene: TRBV10-3; CDR3aa: CAISESSGSADTQYF; CDR3nt: TGTGCCATCAGTGAGTCTAGCGGGAGTGCAGATACGCAGTATTTT
abundance: many; j_gene: TRBJ2-7; d_gene: .; v_gene: TRBV5-6; CDR3aa: CASSYQGYEQYF; CDR3nt: TGTGCCAGCAGTTACCAGGGGTACGAGCAGTACTTC
abundance: few; j_gene: TRBJ2-5; d_gene: TRBD2; v_gene: TRBV9; CDR3aa: CASSVAGGLQETQYF; CDR3nt: TGTGCCAGCAGCGTAGCGGGAGGTTTACAAGAGACCCAGTACTTC
abundance: .; j_gene: TRBJ1-2; d_gene: .; v_gene: TRBV12-3/TRBV12-4; CDR3aa: CASSQNPPGGYTF; CDR3nt: TGTGCCAGCAGCCAAAACCCCCCCGGTGGCTACACCTTC
abundance: .; j_gene: TRBJ2-1; d_gene: .; v_gene: TRBV11-3; CDR3aa: CASSPNYRDEQFF; CDR3nt: TGTGCCAGCAGCCCCAACTACAGGGATGAGCAGTTCTTC
abundance: many; j_gene: TRBJ2-7; d_gene: .; v_gene: TRBV4-3; CDR3aa: CASSQDWARGGEQYF; CDR3nt: TGCGCCAGCAGCCAAGATTGGGCCCGAGGGGGCGAGCAGTACTTC
abundance: .; j_gene: TRBJ2-5; d_gene: TRBD1; v_gene: TRBV24-1; CDR3aa: CATSELGQGRGETQYF; CDR3nt: TGTGCCACCAGTGAGCTGGGACAGGGGCGCGGGGAGACCCAGTACTTC
abundance: few; j_gene: TRBJ2-2; d_gene: TRBD2; v_gene: TRBV6-1; CDR3aa: CASSVASGVSEELFF; CDR3nt: TGTGCCAGCAGTGTAGCAAGCGGGGTCTCCGAGGAGCTGTTTTTT
abundance: .; j_gene: TRBJ1-6; d_gene: .; v_gene: TRBV27; CDR3aa: CASTPDRGRNSPLHF; CDR3nt: TGTGCCAGCACCCCAGATAGGGGTAGGAATTCACCCCTCCACTTT
abundance: few; j_gene: TRBJ2-7; d_gene: .; v_gene: TRBV5-5; CDR3aa: CASSFQGGPDEQYF; CDR3nt: TGTGCCAGCAGCTTCCAGGGAGGTCCGGACGAGCAGTACTTC
abundance: .; j_gene: TRBJ2-3; d_gene: .; v_gene: TRBV7-2; CDR3aa: CASSLDVQFPDTQYF; CDR3nt: TGTGCCAGCAGCTTAGACGTGCAGTTCCCAGATACGCAGTATTTT
abundance: many; j_gene: TRBJ1-2; d_gene: .; v_gene: TRBV29-1; CDR3aa: CSVDARGGYTF; CDR3nt: TGCAGCGTTGATGCGAGGGGTGGCTACACCTTC
abundance: many; j_gene: TRBJ2-3; d_gene: .; v_gene: TRBV18; CDR3aa: CASSSETMGPTDTQYF; CDR3nt: TGTGCCAGCTCATCCGAAACCATGGGACCAACAGATACGCAGTATTTT
abundance: few; j_gene: TRBJ2-2; d_gene: .; v_gene: TRBV9; CDR3aa: CASSVRTAFPGELFF; CDR3nt: TGTGCCAGCAGCGTCAGGACAGCTTTCCCCGGGGAGCTGTTTTTT
abundance: .; j_gene: TRBJ2-6; d_gene: TRBD2; v_gene: TRBV12-3/TRBV12-4; CDR3aa: CASSFRGGLSGANVLTF; CDR3nt: TGTGCCAGCAGTTTTCGGGGGGGCCTATCTGGGGCCAACGTCCTGACTTTC
abundance: few; j_gene: TRBJ1-2; d_gene: TRBD1; v_gene: TRBV4-2; CDR3aa: CASSQGLQGAKYGYTF; CDR3nt: TGTGCCAGCAGCCAAGGTCTCCAGGGGGCTAAGTATGGCTACACCTTC
abundance: medium-sized; j_gene: TRBJ1-1; d_gene: TRBD1; v_gene: TRBV7-8; CDR3aa: CASSRGQGNTEAFF; CDR3nt: TGTGCCAGCAGCCGAGGACAGGGGAACACTGAAGCTTTCTTT
abundance: many; j_gene: TRBJ1-1; d_gene: .; v_gene: TRBV4-1; CDR3aa: CASSQDAATEAFF; CDR3nt: TGCGCCAGCAGCCAAGATGCCGCCACTGAAGCTTTCTTT
abundance: .; j_gene: TRBJ1-6; d_gene: .; v_gene: TRBV6-6; CDR3aa: CASSRERPRHSYNSPLHF; CDR3nt: TGTGCCAGCAGTCGCGAGAGACCGAGACACTCTTATAATTCACCCCTCCACTTT
abundance: .; j_gene: TRBJ2-5; d_gene: TRBD2; v_gene: TRBV2; CDR3aa: CASSEGLAGATETQYF; CDR3nt: TGTGCCAGCAGTGAGGGACTAGCGGGGGCAACGGAGACCCAGTACTTC
abundance: few; j_gene: TRBJ2-7; d_gene: .; v_gene: TRBV11-1; CDR3aa: CASRFRGTYSYEQYF; CDR3nt: TGTGCCAGCAGATTTAGGGGTACCTACTCCTACGAGCAGTACTTC
abundance: few; j_gene: TRBJ2-5; d_gene: TRBD2; v_gene: TRBV7-3; CDR3aa: CASSPGTSGRAETQYF; CDR3nt: TGTGCCAGCAGCCCCGGGACTAGCGGGAGGGCGGAGACCCAGTACTTC
abundance: .; j_gene: TRBJ2-6; d_gene: .; v_gene: TRBV24-1; CDR3aa: CATSDLGGSGANVLTF; CDR3nt: TGTGCCACCAGTGATTTGGGGGGATCCGGGGCCAACGTCCTGACTTTC
abundance: .; j_gene: TRBJ2-1; d_gene: TRBD2; v_gene: TRBV29-1; CDR3aa: CSLYKGTSGYNEQFF; CDR3nt: TGCAGTCTTTACAAGGGGACTAGCGGTTACAATGAGCAGTTCTTC
abundance: .; j_gene: TRBJ2-7; d_gene: TRBD1; v_gene: TRBV7-9; CDR3aa: CASSDRTGVFNEQYF; CDR3nt: TGTGCCAGCAGCGATCGGACAGGGGTATTCAACGAGCAGTACTTC
abundance: few; j_gene: TRBJ2-6; d_gene: .; v_gene: TRBV30; CDR3aa: CAWSVNEVLTF; CDR3nt: TGTGCCTGGAGTGTAAATGAAGTCCTGACTTTC
abundance: few; j_gene: TRBJ1-1; d_gene: .; v_gene: TRBV7-9; CDR3aa: CASSSIANTEAFF; CDR3nt: TGTGCCAGCAGCTCTATAGCGAACACTGAAGCTTTCTTT
abundance: .; j_gene: TRBJ2-5; d_gene: TRBD2; v_gene: TRBV9; CDR3aa: CASSVGGSGAETQYF; CDR3nt: TGTGCCAGCAGCGTAGGTGGTAGCGGGGCAGAGACCCAGTACTTC
abundance: many; j_gene: TRBJ2-2; d_gene: .; v_gene: TRBV15; CDR3aa: CATSNSYKDLTGELFF; CDR3nt: TGTGCCACCAGTAACTCTTATAAGGACCTCACCGGGGAGCTGTTTTTT
abundance: .; j_gene: TRBJ2-7; d_gene: .; v_gene: TRBV27; CDR3aa: CASRPGAGVAYEQYF; CDR3nt: TGTGCCAGCAGGCCGGGAGCAGGGGTGGCCTACGAGCAGTACTTC
abundance: few; j_gene: TRBJ1-5; d_gene: TRBD1; v_gene: TRBV20-1; CDR3aa: CSASTGTGHQPQHF; CDR3nt: TGCAGTGCTAGTACCGGGACAGGGCATCAGCCCCAGCATTTT
abundance: few; j_gene: TRBJ1-6; d_gene: .; v_gene: TRBV6-2/TRBV6-3; CDR3aa: CASRPGTRPLHF; CDR3nt: TGTGCCAGCAGACCGGGGACGCGGCCCCTCCACTTT
abundance: many; j_gene: TRBJ2-3; d_gene: .; v_gene: TRBV6-2/TRBV6-3; CDR3aa: CASSYGGGWGTDTQYF; CDR3nt: TGTGCCAGCAGTTACGGCGGGGGCTGGGGCACAGATACGCAGTATTTT
abundance: few; j_gene: TRBJ2-1; d_gene: TRBD2; v_gene: TRBV3-1; CDR3aa: CASSQLAGGQFF; CDR3nt: TGTGCCAGCAGCCAACTAGCGGGGGGGCAGTTCTTC
abundance: many; j_gene: TRBJ2-1; d_gene: TRBD2; v_gene: TRBV12-3/TRBV12-4; CDR3aa: CASSPREGFMWQFF; CDR3nt: TGTGCCAGCAGTCCCCGGGAGGGTTTTATGTGGCAGTTCTTC
abundance: .; j_gene: TRBJ1-1; d_gene: .; v_gene: TRBV6-1; CDR3aa: CASFGQGKNTEAFF; CDR3nt: TGTGCCAGCTTCGGTCAGGGGAAGAACACTGAAGCTTTCTTT
abundance: .; j_gene: TRBJ1-4; d_gene: .; v_gene: TRBV27; CDR3aa: CASKEGRLNEKLFF; CDR3nt: TGTGCCAGCAAGGAAGGGCGGCTTAATGAAAAACTGTTTTTT
abundance: few; j_gene: TRBJ2-5; d_gene: .; v_gene: TRBV14; CDR3aa: CASSQLGNRETQYF; CDR3nt: TGTGCCAGCAGCCAACTTGGGAACCGAGAGACCCAGTACTTC
abundance: .; j_gene: TRBJ2-1; d_gene: TRBD2; v_gene: TRBV12-3/TRBV12-4; CDR3aa: CASLGGLAARINNEQFF; CDR3nt: TGTGCCAGTCTAGGGGGACTAGCGGCCAGAATAAACAATGAGCAGTTCTTC
abundance: many; j_gene: TRBJ2-7; d_gene: .; v_gene: TRBV6-2/TRBV6-3; CDR3aa: CASSYGRTGSAYEQYF; CDR3nt: TGTGCCAGCAGTTATGGGAGGACCGGGAGCGCCTACGAGCAGTACTTC
abundance: .; j_gene: TRBJ2-7; d_gene: .; v_gene: TRBV9; CDR3aa: CASSVYPISGHEQYF; CDR3nt: TGTGCCAGCAGCGTCTATCCAATTTCGGGGCACGAGCAGTACTTC
abundance: few; j_gene: TRBJ1-1; d_gene: TRBD1; v_gene: TRBV7-6; CDR3aa: CASSLAAGGFTEAFF; CDR3nt: TGTGCCAGCAGCTTAGCTGCAGGGGGCTTCACTGAAGCTTTCTTT
abundance: many; j_gene: TRBJ1-6; d_gene: .; v_gene: TRBV5-1; CDR3aa: CASSLVGPSRSNSPLHF; CDR3nt: TGCGCCAGCAGCTTGGTTGGCCCCAGCAGGAGTAATTCACCCCTCCACTTT
abundance: few; j_gene: TRBJ2-1; d_gene: .; v_gene: TRBV5-4; CDR3aa: CASSPHLGAQFF; CDR3nt: TGTGCCAGCAGCCCCCATCTAGGGGCGCAGTTCTTC
abundance: once; j_gene: TRBJ1-1; d_gene: TRBD1; v_gene: TRBV7-9; CDR3aa: CASSFRDRAEAFF; CDR3nt: TGTGCCAGCAGCTTTCGGGACAGGGCGGAAGCTTTCTTT